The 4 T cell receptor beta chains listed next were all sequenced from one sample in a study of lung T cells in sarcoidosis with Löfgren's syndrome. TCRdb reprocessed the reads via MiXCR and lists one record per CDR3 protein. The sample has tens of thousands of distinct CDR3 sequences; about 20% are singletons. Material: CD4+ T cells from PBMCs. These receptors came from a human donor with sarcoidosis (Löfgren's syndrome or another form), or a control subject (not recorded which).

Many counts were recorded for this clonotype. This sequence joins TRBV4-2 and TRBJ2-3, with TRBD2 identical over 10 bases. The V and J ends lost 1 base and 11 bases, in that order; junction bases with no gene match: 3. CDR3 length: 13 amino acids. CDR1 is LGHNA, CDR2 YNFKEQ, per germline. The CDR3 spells CASSQGTSGMQYF. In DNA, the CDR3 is TGTGCCAGCAGCCAAGGTACTAGCGGGATGCAGTATTTT.

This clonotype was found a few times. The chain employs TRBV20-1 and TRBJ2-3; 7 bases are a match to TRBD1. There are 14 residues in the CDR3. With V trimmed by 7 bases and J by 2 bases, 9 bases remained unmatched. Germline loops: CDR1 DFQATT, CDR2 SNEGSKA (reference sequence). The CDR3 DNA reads TGCAGTGTAGTCAGGGGGATACTCACAGATACGCAGTATTTT. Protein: CSVVRGILTDTQYF.

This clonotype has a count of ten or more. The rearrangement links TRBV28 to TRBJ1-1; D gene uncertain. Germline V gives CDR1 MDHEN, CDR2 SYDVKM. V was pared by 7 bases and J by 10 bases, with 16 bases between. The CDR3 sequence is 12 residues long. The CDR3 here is CASTKYPDGAFF. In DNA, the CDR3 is TGTGCCAGCACCAAATATCCCGACGGAGCTTTCTTT.

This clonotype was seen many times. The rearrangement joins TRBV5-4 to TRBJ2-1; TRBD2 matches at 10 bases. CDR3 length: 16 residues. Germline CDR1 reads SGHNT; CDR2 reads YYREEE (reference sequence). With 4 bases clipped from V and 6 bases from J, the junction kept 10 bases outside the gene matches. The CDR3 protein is CASSPSQLAGSNEQFF. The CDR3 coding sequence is TGTGCCAGCAGCCCCTCTCAACTAGCGGGATCCAATGAGCAGTTCTTC.